These 32 T cell receptor beta chains were sequenced from one sample in a study of blood T cell repertoires in COVID-19. Assay: immunoSEQ multiplex PCR; the TCRdb copy retains only in-frame clones and omits some. The table records 150,000 or so clones, about 85% of them present only once. The sequenced sample consisted of peripheral blood. The receptors here all came from a human donor in a cohort sampled during active COVID-19.

V and J are TRBV3-1 (or the pseudogene TRBV3-2) and TRBJ1-2; 7 bases are shared with TRBD1. The CDR3 totals 16 residues. The V gene end was trimmed by 5 bases and the J gene end by 1 base; junction bases not matched to a gene: 10. Germline V gene data show CDR1 as LGHDT and CDR2 as YNNKEL (reference sequence). CDR3 sequence (DNA): TGTGCCAGCAGCGAGGGGGCAGGGAGGAGTAACTATGGCTACACCTTC. It translates to CASSEGAGRSNYGYTF.

The chain couples TRBV18 to TRBJ2-7, with D perhaps TRBD2 (6 bases). Germline assignment: CDR1 KGHSH and CDR2 LQKENI. V was trimmed by 5 bases and J by 5 bases, leaving 13 bases between them. CDR3 length equals 13 residues. The CDR3 is CASSSLANHEQYF. The CDR3 nucleotides are TGTGCCAGCTCAAGTCTAGCGAACCACGAGCAGTACTTC.

CDR3 DNA: TGTGCCAGCAGCGTGGAGGGACAGGGGCCCAGCGAGCAGTACTTC. Translated, it gives CASSVEGQGPSEQYF. V usage is TRBV9 and J usage is TRBJ2-7, with 10 bases aligning to TRBD1. The CDR3 contains 15 residues. Germline CDR1 is SGDLS and CDR2 is YYNGEE. J was trimmed by 6 bases and V by 2 bases; bases with no gene match: 8.

This clone was seen repeatedly, ten times or more. The V gene is TRBV7-6, the J gene TRBJ1-4, with 9 bases matching TRBD1. Trimming took 3 bases from V and 8 from J; bases not matched to a gene: 10. CDR1 is SGHVS and CDR2 is FNYEAQ in the germline V gene. The CDR3 has 16 residues. For the CDR3, the DNA is TGTGCCAGCAGCTTGTCGCACAGGGGGCCTGTGGAAAAACTGTTTTTT. This translates into CASSLSHRGPVEKLFF. The whole variable domain, filled in from reference TRBV7-6 and TRBJ1-4, reads GAGVSQSPRYKVTKRGQDVALRCDPISGHVSLYWYRQALGQGPEFLTYFNYEAQQDKSGLPNDRFSAERPEGSISTLTIQRTEQRDSAMYRCASSLSHRGPVEKLFFGSGTQLSVL.

The chain is built from TRBV2 and TRBJ1-2; 7 bases map to TRBD1. With V trimmed by 0 bases and J by 5 bases, 12 bases remained unmatched. Per the germline V gene, CDR1 is SNHLY and CDR2 is FYNNEI. The CDR3 has 17 amino acids. This chain's CDR3 is CASSEAQRTGTKYGYTF. In DNA form, the CDR3 reads TGTGCCAGCAGTGAAGCTCAAAGGACAGGTACAAAGTATGGCTACACCTTC.

The CDR3 is CASSLYRGGGWDRNTIYF. CDR3 nucleotide sequence: TGTGCCAGCAGCTTATACCGAGGAGGGGGCTGGGATAGAAACACCATATATTTT. The chain uses TRBV7-2 and TRBJ1-3, with 7 nucleotides matching TRBD1. The CDR3 loop spans 18 amino acids. V lost 2 bases to trimming and J lost 5 bases; unmatched junction nucleotides: 15. Per the germline V gene, CDR1 is SGHTA and CDR2 is FQGNSA.

The rearrangement links TRBV5-1 to TRBJ2-5; 7 bases match TRBD1. Germline assignment: CDR1 SGHRS and CDR2 YFSETQ. With 4 bases clipped from V and 4 bases from J, the junction kept 10 bases outside the gene matches. This CDR3 has 15 residues. The CDR3 loop is CASSTTGVGLETQYF. CDR3 DNA sequence: TGCGCCAGCAGCACCACAGGGGTCGGGTTAGAGACCCAGTACTTC.

This chain links TRBV11-3 with TRBJ2-1; possible D gene TRBD2, 6 bases. The CDR3 is 14 amino acids. Trimming stripped 5 bases from V and 6 bases from J, with 14 bases between. Germline CDR1 reads SGHNT; CDR2 reads YENEEA. The CDR3 DNA reads TGTGCCAGCAGCCCCCGAGGAGGGGTCAATGAGCAGTTCTTC. Translated, it gives CASSPRGGVNEQFF.

This rearrangement joins TRBV28 to TRBJ2-7; a weak D match, TRBD1 (5 bases). Germline V gene data show CDR1 as MDHEN and CDR2 as SYDVKM. The CDR3 totals 13 residues. V was clipped by 3 bases and J by 9 bases, with 15 bases between them. CDR3 DNA sequence: TGTGCCAGCAGTTTTTCCAGGGATTCGGGGCAGTACTTC. It encodes CASSFSRDSGQYF.

This chain joins TRBV5-1 and TRBJ2-2, with TRBD2 identical over 13 bases. V shed 3 bases, J shed 7 bases, and the junction held 6 bases outside the gene matches. This CDR3 comprises 16 residues. Germline loops: CDR1 SGHRS, CDR2 YFSETQ. As DNA, the CDR3 is TGCGCCAGCAGCTCTGGACTAGCGGGGGACGGCGGGGAGCTGTTTTTT. It is translated as CASSSGLAGDGGELFF.

The gene calls are TRBV18 and TRBJ2-7; TRBD1 matches at 12 bases. The V and J ends lost 3 bases and 6 bases, in that order; junction bases with no gene match: 3. The CDR3 has 14 residues. Looked up from germline, CDR1 is KGHSH and CDR2 is LQKENI. The CDR3 DNA reads as TGTGCCAGCTCACCCGGGACAGGGGGCATCGAGCAGTACTTC. The encoded protein is CASSPGTGGIEQYF.

The rearrangement joins TRBV6-5 to TRBJ2-1, with 11 nucleotides matching TRBD2. Germline V gene sequence: CDR1 MNHEY, CDR2 SVGAGI. This CDR3 is built from 13 residues. V lost 9 bases to trimming and J lost 9 bases; unmatched junction nucleotides: 7. The CDR3 spells CASRLAGGGEQFF. Written as DNA, the CDR3 is TGTGCCAGTAGGCTAGCGGGGGGCGGTGAGCAGTTCTTC.

The rearrangement joins TRBV2 to TRBJ1-2; D call uncertain. This CDR3 region has 12 residues. Germline V gives CDR1 SNHLY, CDR2 FYNNEI. Trimming pared 5 bases from V and 4 bases from J, leaving 8 bases between. The CDR3 protein is CASSKEIYGYTF. The CDR3 nucleotides read TGTGCCAGCAGTAAGGAGATCTATGGCTACACCTTC.

The rearrangement joins TRBV5-1 to TRBJ1-2, with D unresolved. The CDR3 spans 13 residues. Deletions cut 6 bases from V and 4 bases from J, with 13 bases between. CDR1 and CDR2 (germline): SGHRS, YFSETQ. This CDR3 is CASTKAEGYGYTF. CDR3 coding DNA: TGCGCCAGCACCAAGGCAGAGGGCTATGGCTACACCTTC.

This sequence joins TRBV18 and TRBJ1-3; perhaps TRBD1 as D (5 bases). This CDR3 has 16 amino acids. V dropped 1 base and J dropped 0 bases, with 10 bases sitting between them. Germline values: CDR1 KGHSH, CDR2 LQKENI. CDR3 region: CASSPQGTRSGNTIYF. The CDR3 DNA reads as TGTGCCAGCTCACCACAGGGGACTCGCTCTGGAAACACCATATATTTT. The variable domain in full, with the rest retrieved from reference TRBV18 and TRBJ1-3, is NAGVMQNPRHLVRRRGQEARLRCSPMKGHSHVYWYRQLPEEGLKFMVYLQKENIIDESGMPKERFSAEFPKEGPSILRIQQVVRGDSAAYFCASSPQGTRSGNTIYFGEGSWLTVV.

The CDR3 DNA sequence: TGTGCCAGCAGCCCGGCGGCTTATGGCTACACCTTC. Translation gives CASSPAAYGYTF. The rearrangement uses TRBV5-6 and TRBJ1-2, with no clear D. The germline V gene has CDR1 SGHDT and CDR2 YYEEEE. This CDR3 has 12 amino acids. V lost 4 bases and J lost 5, with 9 bases in between.

The CDR3 DNA reads as TGTGCCAGCTCACCACGCGAGGATAGCACAGATACGCAGTATTTT. Its protein product is CASSPREDSTDTQYF. The genes are TRBV18 and TRBJ2-3; D unclear. Germline V gene data show CDR1 as KGHSH and CDR2 as LQKENI. This CDR3 contains 15 residues. V lost 1 base to trimming and J lost 0 bases, with 8 bases between them.

The chain is built from TRBV5-4 and TRBJ2-7, with a possible D match to TRBD1 (6 bases). V was clipped by 4 bases and J by 0 bases, with 11 bases between them. Germline CDR1 is SGHNT and CDR2 is YYREEE (reference sequence). This CDR3 has 14 amino acids. Here the CDR3 reads CASSRDINSYEQYF. The CDR3 DNA reads TGTGCCAGCAGCCGGGACATTAACTCCTACGAGCAGTACTTC.

V usage is TRBV11-2 and J usage is TRBJ1-1; the D is unclear. The CDR3 loop spans 15 amino acids. V dropped 0 bases and J dropped 3 bases, with 11 bases sitting between them. The germline V gene encodes CDR1 SGHAT and CDR2 FQNNGV. This CDR3 reads CASSLELTEYTEAFF. CDR3 in DNA: TGTGCCAGCAGCTTAGAACTTACAGAATACACTGAAGCTTTCTTT.

This clone has a handful of counts. The rearrangement joins TRBV3-1 (or the pseudogene TRBV3-2) to TRBJ1-2, with D perhaps matching TRBD1 (6 bases). V lost 8 bases to trimming and J lost 6 bases, with 13 bases between them. Germline V gene sequence: CDR1 LGHDT, CDR2 YNNKEL (reference sequence). The CDR3 is made up of 12 amino acids. In DNA, the CDR3 is TGTGCCAGCGCAGGGGCTAATAATGGCTACACCTTC. It codes for CASAGANNGYTF.

The chain recombines TRBV29-1 with TRBJ1-5; 7 nucleotides agree with TRBD1. After removal of 7 bases from V and 0 bases from J, the junction contained 6 bases not matched to a gene. The CDR3 totals 14 residues. In germline, CDR1 is SQVTM, CDR2 ANQGSEA. This CDR3 reads CSATTGPSNQPQHF. The CDR3 DNA is TGCAGCGCTACGACAGGGCCTAGCAATCAGCCCCAGCATTTT.

The chain recombines TRBV6-2 or TRBV6-3 with TRBJ2-1; TRBD2 agrees at 8 bases. After removal of 6 bases from V and 6 bases from J, the junction contained 7 bases not matched to a gene. This CDR3 spans 14 amino acids. Germline lookup yields CDR1 MNHEY and CDR2 SVGEGT. Written as DNA, the CDR3 is TGTGCCAGCAGCCCCGGGGGGGCGGGCAATGAGCAGTTCTTC. This translates into CASSPGGAGNEQFF.

The chain couples TRBV28 to TRBJ2-1, with 16 positions matching TRBD2. The CDR3 length is 19 residues. J was trimmed by 7 bases and V by 5 bases; bases with no gene match: 14. CDR1 and CDR2 (germline): MDHEN, SYDVKM. The CDR3 is CASSNKLGLAGGRWNEQFF. The DNA of the CDR3 is TGTGCCAGCAGTAATAAACTGGGACTAGCGGGGGGGCGATGGAATGAGCAGTTCTTC.

This chain connects TRBV11-2 to TRBJ1-1; D is unresolved. Germline assignment: CDR1 SGHAT and CDR2 FQNNGV. V dropped 0 bases and J dropped 5 bases, with 10 bases sitting between them. The CDR3 is 14 residues long. DNA of the CDR3: TGTGCCAGCAGCTTAGATAGCGGTTTGACTGAAGCTTTCTTT. Amino acids: CASSLDSGLTEAFF.

This chain connects TRBV27 to TRBJ2-3; TRBD1 matches at 8 bases. This CDR3 comprises 14 residues. Looked up from germline, CDR1 is MNHEY and CDR2 is SMNVEV (reference sequence). The ends lost 7 bases at V and 0 bases at J; junction bases unmatched: 3. The chain's CDR3 is CASTRQGSTDTQYF. Here the CDR3 DNA reads TGTGCCAGCACTAGACAGGGGAGCACAGATACGCAGTATTTT.

There are a few counts of this clone. This CDR3 is CASSLQSAQETQYF. In nucleotides, the CDR3 is TGCGCCAGCAGCTTGCAGTCCGCCCAAGAGACCCAGTACTTC. The chain employs TRBV5-1 and TRBJ2-5; no clear D gene. The CDR3 contains 14 residues. V gave up 1 base and J gave up 1 base, with 8 bases separating them. The germline V gene encodes CDR1 SGHRS and CDR2 YFSETQ.

J is TRBJ2-5 and V is TRBV18; maybe TRBD2 (6 bases). Trimming stripped 3 bases from V and 5 bases from J, with 16 bases between. The V gene's germline CDR1 is KGHSH and CDR2 LQKENI. The CDR3 totals 15 residues. CDR3 residues: CASSPSPGVGETQYF. The CDR3 region has the DNA TGTGCCAGCTCACCCAGCCCGGGGGTCGGGGAGACCCAGTACTTC.

J is TRBJ1-1 and V is TRBV6-2 or TRBV6-3, with 9 positions matching TRBD1. V shed 2 bases and J 4 bases; nucleotides not matched to a gene: 5. The V gene's germline CDR1 is MNHEY and CDR2 SVGEGT. The CDR3 is 15 residues long. The CDR3 bases are TGTGCCAGCAGTTACCTGTCGACAGGGGGCACTGAAGCTTTCTTT. This sequence encodes CASSYLSTGGTEAFF.

The CDR3 DNA reads as TGTGCCAGCAACTGGGACAGCCTCATGAACACTGAAGCTTTCTTT. It encodes CASNWDSLMNTEAFF. The V gene is TRBV7-2, the J gene TRBJ1-1, with TRBD1 matching over 7 bases. The V and J ends lost 7 bases and 0 bases, in that order; junction bases with no gene match: 8. Germline V CDR1 and CDR2: SGHTA, FQGNSA. CDR3 size: 15 residues.

This clone was counted only a few times. The rearrangement joins TRBV6-6 to TRBJ2-7, with a possible D match to TRBD2 (7 bases). The CDR3 sequence is 15 residues long. The ends were cut back, 2 bases at V and 1 base at J, with 12 bases in the middle. Germline CDR1 and CDR2: MNHNY and SVGAGI (reference sequence). The CDR3 coding sequence is TGTGCCAGCAGTTACCCGGGGGGACATTCCTACGAGCAGTACTTC. As protein: CASSYPGGHSYEQYF.

This clone was seen a handful of times. This chain connects TRBV3-1 (or the pseudogene TRBV3-2) to TRBJ1-3; no firm D call. The V end lost 1 base, the J end lost 3 bases, and 7 bases lay between the germline ends. CDR3 length: 14 amino acids. Germline V gene data show CDR1 as LGHDT and CDR2 as YNNKEL (reference sequence). The CDR3 region is CASSQGGGGNTIYF. The CDR3 nucleotides are TGTGCCAGCAGCCAAGGAGGAGGTGGAAACACCATATATTTT.

This sequence joins TRBV2 and TRBJ1-2; the D gene is possibly TRBD1 (6 bases). Germline V gene sequence: CDR1 SNHLY, CDR2 FYNNEI. The V end was cut by 6 bases, the J end by 4 bases, with 12 bases between. This CDR3 is 13 amino acids long. The chain's CDR3 is CASSPTGPYGYTF. CDR3 coding DNA: TGTGCCAGCAGCCCCACAGGGCCCTATGGCTACACCTTC.